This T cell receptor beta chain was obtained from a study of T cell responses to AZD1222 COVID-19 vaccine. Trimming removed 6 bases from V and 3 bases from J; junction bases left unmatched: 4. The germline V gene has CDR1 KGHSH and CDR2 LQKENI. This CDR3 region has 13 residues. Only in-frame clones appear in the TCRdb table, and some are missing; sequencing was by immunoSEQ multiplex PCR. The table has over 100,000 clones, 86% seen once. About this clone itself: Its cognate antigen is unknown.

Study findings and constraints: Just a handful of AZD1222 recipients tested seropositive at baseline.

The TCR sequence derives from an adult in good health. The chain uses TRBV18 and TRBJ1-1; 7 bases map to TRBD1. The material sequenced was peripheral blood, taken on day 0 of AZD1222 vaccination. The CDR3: CASSTGRDTEAFF. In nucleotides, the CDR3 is TGTGCCAGCTCGACAGGGAGGGACACTGAAGCTTTCTTT.